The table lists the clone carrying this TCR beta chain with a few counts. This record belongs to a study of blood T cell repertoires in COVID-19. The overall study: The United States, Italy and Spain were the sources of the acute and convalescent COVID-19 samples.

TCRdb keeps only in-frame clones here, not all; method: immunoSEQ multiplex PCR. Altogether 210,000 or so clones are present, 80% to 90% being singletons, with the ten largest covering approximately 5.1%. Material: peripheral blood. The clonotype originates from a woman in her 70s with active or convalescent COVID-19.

Here the CDR3 DNA reads TGTGCCAGCAGTTCTTTGACAGGGTCCAATTCACCCCTCCACTTT. It specifies CASSSLTGSNSPLHF. This chain connects TRBV28 to TRBJ1-6, with TRBD1 matching over 7 bases. J was trimmed by 7 bases and V by 4 bases; bases with no gene match: 7. The CDR3 has 15 residues. Germline V gene data show CDR1 as MDHEN and CDR2 as SYDVKM.